This T cell receptor (beta chain) is from a study of T cells in Graves' hyperthyroidism and ophthalmopathy. Germline CDR1 is LNHDA and CDR2 is SQIVND (reference sequence). V lost 4 bases to trimming and J lost 7 bases, with 16 bases between them. The CDR3 is 15 residues long. Amplified TCR beta CDR3 regions derived from RNA transcripts. The study used the HTBI primer set for a first-round RT-PCR of the TCR CDR3. MiXCR, run by TCRdb on the multiplex PCR reads, gives a single entry per CDR3 protein. The sample includes a few hundred thousand distinct CDR3 sequences, around 46% of them seen just once. Patients having uncontrolled infection, another autoimmune disease, pregnancy or lactation were not included.

The material sequenced was peripheral blood or thyroid tissue (not recorded which). This TCR derives from a woman younger than 35 with Graves' hyperthyroidism. The genes are TRBV19 and TRBJ1-4, with D uncertain. CDR3 loop: CASSNGPLGSEKLFF. CDR3 in DNA: TGTGCCAGTAGTAACGGGCCTCTGGGAAGTGAAAAACTGTTTTTT.